Given below is one TCR beta chain in context. Only in-frame clones appear in the TCRdb table, and some are missing; sequencing was by immunoSEQ multiplex PCR. The data contain 85,000 or so clones, about four fifths of them seen just once; the ten biggest clones take up around 40%. The CDR3 length is 16 residues. Germline V gives CDR1 SGHRS, CDR2 YFSETQ. J gave up 0 bases and V 0 bases, and 0 bases lay outside the gene matches. The data were taken from a study of blood T cell repertoires in COVID-19. Turning to the study itself: COVID-19 samples collected from the United States, Italy and Spain covered acute and convalescent phases.

This sequence was found in a man of 80 years or more with acute or convalescent COVID-19. The sample was peripheral blood. The rearrangement joins TRBV5-1 to TRBJ2-6; 7 nucleotides align to TRBD1. CDR3 sequence reads: CASSLGDSSGANVLTF. The CDR3 DNA follows: TGCGCCAGCAGCTTGGGGGACAGCTCTGGGGCCAACGTCCTGACTTTC.